This T cell receptor (beta chain) emerged from a study of regulatory T cells in long-lasting Graves disease. Study at large: Positivity for TSH receptor antibodies plus over 5 years of antithyroid drugs meant persistent Graves' disease.

Turning to this clonotype: Its specificity is not known.

The TCR beta library used iRepertoire HTBI primers with Arm-PCR amplification of CDR3. A single record per CDR3 protein comes from TCRdb applying MiXCR to the multiplex PCR reads. The data show under 500,000 distinct CDR3 sequences, more than 20% seen once. Sample time point: persistent/refractory GD, antithyroid drugs over 5 years with positive TRAb. The TCR library used RNA extracted from PBMCs. American Thyroid Association guidelines were used to diagnose Graves' disease. Whole-study results and caveats: Persistent Graves' cases showed lower TCR diversity than newly diagnosed cases. Whereas 950 to 1,000 public clonotypes were shared by new patients, persistent patients shared more, at roughly 2,500.

The CDR3 runs to 14 residues. CDR1 and CDR2 (germline): SGHDN, FVKESK. V was pared by 3 bases and J by 6 bases, with 4 bases of the junction left unmatched. This chain links TRBV14 with TRBJ2-4; 8 bases agree with TRBD1. Specimen: peripheral blood mononuclear cells (PBMCs), collected when the disease was refractory, from a patient treated with antithyroid drugs. The sequence was obtained from a female donor with Graves disease. CDR3: CASSQRGTGNIQYF. The CDR3 DNA sequence: TGTGCCAGCAGCCAGAGGGGGACAGGAAACATTCAGTACTTC.